The T cell receptor (beta chain) under discussion was sequenced for a study of T cell repertoires in cytomegalovirus infection. The CDR3 runs 13 residues. Deletions cut 2 bases from V and 4 bases from J, with 7 bases between. CDR1 MDHEN and CDR2 SYDVKM come from the germline V gene. TCRdb reprocessed the reads with MiXCR, giving one entry per CDR3 protein. The table records hundreds of thousands of distinct CDR3 sequences, 24% of them present only once. The sequenced sample consisted of CD8+ T cells from PBMCs. This TCR came from a human donor in good health (CMV status not recorded). Some clones in this sample may be carry-over from other donors' samples. The V call is TRBV28, the J call TRBJ2-3; D is perhaps TRBD2 (5 bases). The CDR3 bases are TGTGCCAGCAGTTTAATAGCGTCAGATACGCAGTATTTT. Amino acid sequence: CASSLIASDTQYF. Variable domain in full (rest from reference TRBV28 and TRBJ2-3): DVKVTQSSRYLVKRTGEKVFLECVQDMDHENMFWYRQDPGLGLRLIYFSYDVKMKEKGDIPEGYSVSREKKERFSLILESASTNQTSMYLCASSLIASDTQYFGPGTRLTVL.